The rows below give T cell receptor beta chains drawn from one sample of a study of cytomegalovirus exposure and HLA in healthy donors. Measured with immunoSEQ multiplex PCR; TCRdb has only the in-frame clones, and not every one. The sample yields just over 150,000 clones, about 80% seen once. The sample taken for sequencing was PBMCs. Receptor source: a woman in her forties or fifties in good health and CMV-seropositive. CDR3s include the opening cysteine and the closing phenylalanine or tryptophan. The order of the fields is J gene, V gene, CDR3 protein.

TRBJ1-3 | TRBV7-2 | CASSLVSGPGNTIYF
TRBJ1-2 | TRBV2 | CASSGGARYTF
TRBJ2-7 | TRBV28 | CASSSAHGAGRPYEQYF
TRBJ2-2 | TRBV4-1 | CASSSVRGTGELFF
TRBJ1-2 | TRBV6-4 | CASSDSYRGSGYTF
TRBJ2-7 | TRBV7-8 | CASSPWWGQGVEQYF
TRBJ2-2 | TRBV10-1 | CASSRLAGGTGELFF
TRBJ1-2 | TRBV6-5 | CASSYGGQPYGYTF
TRBJ1-1 | TRBV13 | CASSSASGRKEAFF
TRBJ1-4 | TRBV7-2 | CASSPRPGTPSEKLFF
TRBJ1-5 | TRBV12-5 | CASGFDQPQHF
TRBJ2-3 | TRBV18 | CASSPGGADTQYF
TRBJ2-7 | TRBV28 | CASSPSLPAGDEQYF
TRBJ2-5 | TRBV9 | CASSGDETQYF
TRBJ1-1 | TRBV25-1 | CASSDTRTGGLEAFF
TRBJ1-2 | TRBV5-8 | CASSPRAGNGYTF
TRBJ2-7 | TRBV28 | CASGPSGHYEQYF
TRBJ1-5 | TRBV2 | CASRGGVNQSQHF
TRBJ1-2 | TRBV6-1 | CASSGTDYGYTF
TRBJ1-1 | TRBV7-9 | CASSLNLAGAGTEAFF
TRBJ1-3 | TRBV29-1 | CSEPGNSGNTIYF
TRBJ2-7 | TRBV7-8 | CASSLAGTGIYEQYF
TRBJ2-2 | TRBV28 | CASRTAGQLLFF
TRBJ2-7 | TRBV4-1 | CASSQVIFSYEQYF
TRBJ2-7 | TRBV5-4 | CASRFSGSGEQYF
TRBJ2-7 | TRBV9 | CASSVASSLTDTNEQYF
TRBJ1-2 | TRBV7-2 | CASSPDRGQGYGYTF
TRBJ2-7 | TRBV28 | CASSFSRYEQYF
TRBJ1-6 | TRBV2 | CASRTGTGTPLHF
TRBJ2-5 | TRBV4-1 | CASAQGARETQYF
TRBJ2-3 | TRBV7-2 | CASSFLAGDLTDTQYF
TRBJ1-1 | TRBV19 | CASSSDRGRRLGLNTEAFF
TRBJ1-1 | TRBV5-1 | CASSLDGVTNTEAFF
TRBJ2-1 | TRBV7-9 | CASSLLAGVGEQFF
TRBJ1-5 | TRBV2 | CASSELTAQEPQHF
TRBJ2-7 | TRBV30 | CAWDRGHEQYF
TRBJ2-3 | TRBV7-2 | CASSNNRGDTQYF
TRBJ1-5 | TRBV7-2 | CASSSQGAGQPQHF
TRBJ2-3 | TRBV10-3 | CASQGSAGTDTQYF
TRBJ2-4 | TRBV5-4 | CASSGAGNAKNIQYF
TRBJ1-3 | TRBV5-1 | CASSTGSGNTIYF
TRBJ2-5 | TRBV27 | CATRASSSGRVETQYF
TRBJ1-6 | TRBV5-4 | CASSSGTGDRNSPLHF
TRBJ1-4 | TRBV28 | CASRVEGEKLFF
TRBJ2-1 | TRBV2 | CASFTDRRYNEQFF
TRBJ2-7 | TRBV11-2 | CASSLTGYEQYF
TRBJ1-2 | TRBV19 | CASPNREPSNYGYTF
TRBJ2-3 | TRBV30 | CAWSVMEGQGPDTQYF
TRBJ2-1 | TRBV2 | CASKEGEFF
TRBJ2-7 | TRBV5-4 | CASSLGERLEYEQYF
TRBJ1-2 | TRBV19 | CASTTFQQGARGYTF